The clone carrying this T cell receptor beta chain came up once. Its target is not known. Semi-nested PCR with Nested Universal Primer A followed constant-region reverse priming of full-length variable regions. MiXCR, applied by TCRdb to the 5' RACE reads, yields one record per CDR3 protein. The data show some 45,000 distinct CDR3 sequences, 25% to 30% seen once. General study results and limits: Tumor memory CD4+ T cell TCR gene usage was found to cluster with blood and lymph node memory CD4+ cells and with lymph node naive CD4+ cells.

Sequencing input: naive CD4+ T cells sorted from blood. Subset defined: naive CD4+ T cells, CD4+CD45RA+CD25-. The source is a female donor with breast cancer.

This chain's CDR3 is CASSQVTSGRPTDTQYF. The CDR3 nucleotides read TGCGCCAGCAGCCAAGTGACTAGCGGGAGACCCACAGATACGCAGTATTTT. This sequence joins TRBV4-1 and TRBJ2-3; 12 bases match TRBD2. This CDR3 spans 17 amino acids. CDR1 is MGHRA and CDR2 is YSYEKL in the germline V gene. Losses at the gene ends were 1 base for V and 2 bases for J; bases not matched to a gene: 4.